This TCR beta chain was profiled in a study of CD8+CD57+ T cells in acquired aplastic anemia. Background on the study: An average of roughly 3 ug of DNA was obtained from sorted CD4+ and CD8+ cells.

In this sample, this clonotype turned up once. The antigen remains unidentified. Study-level findings and limits: Controls did not differ significantly from patients in CD8+ Simpson's diversity. Sharing between patients and controls was observed for twenty-nine CD8+ CDR3 sequences.

Patients sequenced had flow cytometry evidence of CD8+CD57+ cell expansion. With no exception, the patients had severe acquired aplastic anemia. TCR beta VDJ combinations and CDR3 sequences were profiled from genomic DNA. TCRdb used MiXCR to reprocess the reads, holding one entry per CDR3 protein. Here the sample spans 260,000 or so distinct CDR3 sequences, 40% to 50% being singletons. The sequenced sample consisted of sorted CD4+, CD8+, or CD8+CD57+ T cells (not recorded which) from PBMCs. This TCR was sampled from a human donor with aplastic anemia.

CDR3 protein: CASSSGTGGWTDTQYF. The CDR3 bases are TGTGCCAGCAGCTCCGGGACAGGGGGCTGGACAGATACGCAGTATTTT. The chain is built from TRBV9 and TRBJ2-3; 12 bases match TRBD1. Germline CDR1 is SGDLS and CDR2 is YYNGEE. V gave up 4 bases and J gave up 3 bases; unmatched junction bases: 6. The CDR3 sequence is 16 residues long. Looking up the rest from reference TRBV9 and TRBJ2-3 gives the full variable domain: DSGVTQTPKHLITATGQRVTLRCSPRSGDLSVYWYQQSLDQGLQFLIQYYNGEERAKGNILERFSAQQFPDLHSELNLSSLELGDSALYFCASSSGTGGWTDTQYFGPGTRLTVL.